This T cell receptor (beta chain) was captured by sequencing in a study of Ad26.COV2.S vaccination and SARS-CoV-2 variants. General observations from the study: TCR breadth and depth analyses may have underestimated total T cell responses.

V dropped 5 bases and J dropped 8 bases, with 13 bases sitting between them. CDR1 and CDR2 (germline): MDHEN, SYDVKM. The CDR3 length is 13 residues. Treatment described: around 19 received Ad26.COV2.S at low or high dose, single or two shots; five or six received placebo; per-sample allocation not given. Day 63 after the first injection of vaccine or placebo was the sampling time. This clone appeared once. The antigen remains unidentified. The table came from immunoSEQ multiplex PCR; TCRdb's copy has only in-frame clones and leaves some out. Of about 400,000 clones listed, approximately 89% are singletons.

The chain recombines TRBV28 with TRBJ1-3; D remains ambiguous. Material: peripheral blood, obtained in a trial of Ad26.COV2.S vaccine versus placebo. This sequence originates from a person between 18 and 59 years old who received the Ad26.COV2.S COVID-19 vaccine or a placebo. This CDR3 is CASSPPSGYTIYF. The CDR3 DNA reads as TGTGCCAGCAGTCCCCCATCGGGGTACACCATATATTTT. The full variable domain, rest sourced from reference TRBV28 and TRBJ1-3, is DVKVTQSSRYLVKRTGEKVFLECVQDMDHENMFWYRQDPGLGLRLIYFSYDVKMKEKGDIPEGYSVSREKKERFSLILESASTNQTSMYLCASSPPSGYTIYFGEGSWLTVV.